This T cell receptor beta chain is drawn from a study of blood T cells in healthy people across ages (dated by TCRdb to about 2015). Regarding the study in general: In model experiments, template switching captured about one uniquely barcoded TCR beta cDNA molecule for every two T cells. To track age-related changes in TCR beta repertoire diversity, the study relied on deep sequencing normalized with unique cDNA molecular identifiers. The study analyzed two additional independent replicas of 1 million unique cDNA reads from the same blood draw for two donors, one aged 18 to 29 and one aged 80 or older. The donors were split into four age groups: young (average 16 years), middle-aged (more than 35), aged (roughly 65) and long-lived (under 90). Donors of different ages were randomly distributed across sequencing lanes to avoid experimental bias.

The germline V gene supplies CDR1 KGHDR and CDR2 SFDVKD. Counted from cysteine to phenylalanine, this CDR3 has 14 amino acids. Left in the record is the CDR3 DNA by itself, 42 bases read in frame from the first base. The junction shows trimming of 5 bases on V and 6 bases on J, plus 13 bases between the germline ends. Of note for this clonotype: Its specific antigen is unknown. Base-call qualities are not available, and no considerably larger clone is one nucleotide away.

Donors were approximately 42 systemically healthy Caucasian individuals from Russia aged roughly 6 to 95 years. Each donor gave approximately 9.4 milliliters of peripheral blood, drawn into EDTA-treated Vacutainer tubes. Ficoll-Paque density-gradient centrifugation was used to isolate PBMCs, with at least 6.5 million obtained per sample. Total RNA, at least 6 micrograms per sample, was extracted from PBMCs with Trizol reagent. Naive CD45RAhigh/CD27high T cell percentages were measured by flow cytometry on a PBMC aliquot from every donor. Library prep was done by 5' RACE. Sequenced on an Illumina HiSeq 2500. A second 7 to 11 cycle PCR used a sample-barcoded 5' primer and a J-beta primer mix. A unique molecular identifier was introduced onto each TCR beta cDNA molecule by a template-switch 5' adaptor carrying 12 random nucleotides. Each sample yielded at least 2.5 million CDR3-containing paired-end reads. The Mint cDNA synthesis kit, primed by a TRBC-specific oligonucleotide, was used to synthesize first-strand cDNA from all RNA. All cDNA was treated with uracil-DNA glycosylase and then went through a first 18-cycle PCR with the universal primers M1SS and BC2_uni_R. The paper's processing steps were these. Normalization of each sample was performed by random selection of 1 million high-quality reads, each carrying a distinct molecular identifier. Instead of being binned into consensus sequences, reads with shared molecular identifiers were discarded. MiTCR, run with a Q25 quality threshold and the strictest error-elimination algorithm, handled CDR3 identification, clonotype clustering and error correction. A nonparametric unseen species model with Euler transformation was used to estimate lower-bound total TCR beta diversity. The raw public data were reprocessed by TCRdb itself: fastp quality trimming at Q25, MiXCR clonotype calling, in-frame beta chains only. One record per CDR3 amino acid sequence lists the most common genes and DNA. What appears here as the V and J calls and clone size reflects TCRdb's work, not the paper's. The sample contains about 780,000 distinct CDR3 sequences, 46% of them found a single time. 15% to 20% of the sample is held by the ten biggest clonotypes.

What the work shows at the level of the full study, not this receptor alone: Since profiling was done on bulk unsorted PBMCs, naive and antigen-experienced compartments could not be conclusively compared. Estimates of total diversity from one million sequenced T cells were regarded as lower bounds and underestimates. A strong correlation was found between observed TCR beta diversity and the percentage of naive T cells measured by flow cytometry. Compared with the aged group, more naive CD4+ T cells, fewer expanded clones and increased TCR diversity were shown by the long-lived group, suggesting age selection. Because the CMV infection status of the donors was unknown, age-related changes in expanded clonotypes may potentially have been confounded. Observed TCR beta diversity per million T cells fell roughly linearly with age, and a significant reduction was already apparent by age around 44.

The specimen was blood. This receptor chain uses TRBV24-1 and TRBJ2-1, with the D call perhaps TRBD1 or TRBD2, as 5 bases match in each case. The clonotype originates from a man older than 75 in good health. The DNA reads TGTGCCACCAGTGGGGCAGGGAGTCCCAATGAGCAGTTCTTC. This codes for CATSGAGSPNEQFF.